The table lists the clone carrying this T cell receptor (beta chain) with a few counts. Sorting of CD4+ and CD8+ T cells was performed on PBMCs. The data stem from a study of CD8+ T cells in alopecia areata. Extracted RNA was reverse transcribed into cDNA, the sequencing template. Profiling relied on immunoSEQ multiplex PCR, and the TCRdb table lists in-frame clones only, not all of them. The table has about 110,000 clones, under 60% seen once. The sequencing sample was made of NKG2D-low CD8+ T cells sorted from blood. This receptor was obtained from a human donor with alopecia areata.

CDR3 nucleotides: TGTGCCAGCTCCTCTCGGTGGGCCCTAGGGGAGCCCCAGCATTTT. Its translation: CASSSRWALGEPQHF. This chain connects TRBV6-6 to TRBJ1-5, with D possibly being TRBD1 (5 bases). The CDR3 runs 15 residues. V was clipped by 8 bases and J by 8 bases, with 22 bases between them. Germline V gene sequence: CDR1 MNHNY, CDR2 SVGAGI (reference sequence).